This T cell receptor (beta chain) was recorded in a study of blood T cell repertoires in COVID-19. In the study overall: Samples representing acute and convalescent COVID-19 were sourced from the United States, Italy and Spain. In each case, the material was cDNA or gDNA derived from T cells, B-cell-depleted T cells, or PBMCs.

As processed by the authors: Reference gene primer amplification gave estimated nucleated cell counts. The protocol was immunoSEQ multiplex PCR, while the TCRdb copy is restricted to in-frame clones and leaves out a portion. The V and J calls and clone size are taken from that table; D and trimming were inferred from the DNA. The sample lists some 51,000 clones, 90% occurring once. With 1 base clipped from V and 0 bases from J, the junction kept 7 bases outside the gene matches. CDR3 length: 18 residues. The V gene's germline CDR1 is SGHNT and CDR2 YYREEE (reference sequence). The sequenced sample was peripheral blood. The chain combines TRBV5-4 with TRBJ2-3; 11 bases fit TRBD2. This sequence originates from a middle-aged man with acute or convalescent COVID-19. The CDR3 sequence is CASSLRLAGGPSTDTQYF. CDR3 nucleotides: TGTGCCAGCAGCTTGCGTCTAGCGGGAGGACCTAGCACAGATACGCAGTATTTT.